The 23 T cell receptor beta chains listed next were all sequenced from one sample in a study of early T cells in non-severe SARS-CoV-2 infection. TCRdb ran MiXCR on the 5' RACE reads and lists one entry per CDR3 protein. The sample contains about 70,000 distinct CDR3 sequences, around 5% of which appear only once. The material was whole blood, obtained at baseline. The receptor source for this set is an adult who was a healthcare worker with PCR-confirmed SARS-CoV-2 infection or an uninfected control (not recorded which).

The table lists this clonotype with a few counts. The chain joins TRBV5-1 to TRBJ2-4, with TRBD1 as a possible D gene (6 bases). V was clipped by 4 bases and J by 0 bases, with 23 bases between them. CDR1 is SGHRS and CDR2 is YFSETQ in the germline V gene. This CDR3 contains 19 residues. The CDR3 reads CASSLNPETGPLAKNIQYF. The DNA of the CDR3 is TGCGCCAGCAGCCTCAACCCAGAGACAGGACCCCTAGCCAAAAACATTCAGTACTTC.

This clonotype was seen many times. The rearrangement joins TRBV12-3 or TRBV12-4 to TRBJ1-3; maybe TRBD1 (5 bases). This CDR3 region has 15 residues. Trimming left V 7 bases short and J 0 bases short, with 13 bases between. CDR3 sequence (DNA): TGTGCCAGCACGACGGGCGGGGCCTCTGGAAACACCATATATTTT. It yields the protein CASTTGGASGNTIYF.

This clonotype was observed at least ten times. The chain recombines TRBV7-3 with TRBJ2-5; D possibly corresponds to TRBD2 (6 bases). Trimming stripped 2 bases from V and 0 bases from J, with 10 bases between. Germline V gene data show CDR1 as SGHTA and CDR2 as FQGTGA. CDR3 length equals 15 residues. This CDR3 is CASSLGGADQETQYF. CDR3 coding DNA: TGTGCCAGCAGCTTAGGCGGGGCGGACCAAGAGACCCAGTACTTC.

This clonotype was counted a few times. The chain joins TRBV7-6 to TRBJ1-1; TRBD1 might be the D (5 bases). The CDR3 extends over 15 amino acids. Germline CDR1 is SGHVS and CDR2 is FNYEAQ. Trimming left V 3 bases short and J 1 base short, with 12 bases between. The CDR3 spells CASSLDTGPNTEAFF. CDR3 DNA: TGTGCCAGCAGCTTGGATACAGGCCCGAACACTGAAGCTTTCTTT.

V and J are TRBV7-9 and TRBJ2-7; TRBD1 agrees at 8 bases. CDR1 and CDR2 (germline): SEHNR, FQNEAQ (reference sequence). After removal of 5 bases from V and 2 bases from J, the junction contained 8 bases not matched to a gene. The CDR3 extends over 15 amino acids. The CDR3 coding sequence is TGTGCCAGCAGCCCTTGGACAGGGACACCCTACGAGCAGTACTTC. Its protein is CASSPWTGTPYEQYF.

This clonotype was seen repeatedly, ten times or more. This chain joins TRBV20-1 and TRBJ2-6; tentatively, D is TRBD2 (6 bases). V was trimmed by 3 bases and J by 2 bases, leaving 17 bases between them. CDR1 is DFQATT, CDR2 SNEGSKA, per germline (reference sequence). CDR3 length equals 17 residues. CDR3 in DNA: TGCAGTGCTAGGACGCCCGGGAGTCGGACTGGGGCCAACGTCCTGACTTTC. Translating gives CSARTPGSRTGANVLTF.

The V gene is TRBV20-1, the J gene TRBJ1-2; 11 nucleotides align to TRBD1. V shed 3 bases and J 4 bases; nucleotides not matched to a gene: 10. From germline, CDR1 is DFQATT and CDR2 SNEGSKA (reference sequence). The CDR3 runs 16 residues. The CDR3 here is CSAREDRGRSPYGYTF. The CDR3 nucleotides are TGCAGTGCTAGGGAGGACAGGGGGCGCTCCCCCTATGGCTACACCTTC.

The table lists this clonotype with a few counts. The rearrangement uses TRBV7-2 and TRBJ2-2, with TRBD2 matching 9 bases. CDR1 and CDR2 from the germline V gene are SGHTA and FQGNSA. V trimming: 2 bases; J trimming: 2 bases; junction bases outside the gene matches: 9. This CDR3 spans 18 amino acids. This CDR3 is CASSLTARTSVNTGELFF. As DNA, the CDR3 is TGTGCCAGCAGCTTAACCGCTAGGACTAGCGTCAACACCGGGGAGCTGTTTTTT.

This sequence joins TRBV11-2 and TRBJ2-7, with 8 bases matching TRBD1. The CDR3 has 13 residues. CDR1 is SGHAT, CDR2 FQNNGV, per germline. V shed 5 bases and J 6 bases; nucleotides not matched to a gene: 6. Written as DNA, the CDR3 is TGTGCCAGCAGCCCCGGGACAGGCGGCGAGCAGTACTTC. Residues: CASSPGTGGEQYF.

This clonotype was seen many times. In DNA form, the CDR3 reads TGTGCCACCGAAAAGGGCCCGAACACCGGGGAGCTGTTTTTT. The encoded protein is CATEKGPNTGELFF. The V gene is TRBV10-3, the J gene TRBJ2-2; the D is unclear. Germline CDR1 and CDR2: ENHRY and SYGVKD. This CDR3 contains 14 residues. Trimming removed 10 bases from V and 0 bases from J, with 12 bases in between.

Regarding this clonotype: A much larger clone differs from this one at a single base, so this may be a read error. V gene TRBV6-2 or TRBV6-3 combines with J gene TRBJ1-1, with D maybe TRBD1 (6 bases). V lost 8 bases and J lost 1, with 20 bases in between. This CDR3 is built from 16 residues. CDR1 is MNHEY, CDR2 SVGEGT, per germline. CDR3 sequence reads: CASGSPPSRGNTEAFF. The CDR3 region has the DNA TGTGCCAGCGGGTCCCCGCCGAGCAGGGGGAACACTGAAGCTTTCTTT.

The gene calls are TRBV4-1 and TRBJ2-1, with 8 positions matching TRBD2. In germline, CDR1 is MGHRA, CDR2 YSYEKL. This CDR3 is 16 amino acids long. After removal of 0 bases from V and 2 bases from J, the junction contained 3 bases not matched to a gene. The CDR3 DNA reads TGCGCCAGCAGCCAAGATAGGACTAGCCCCTACAATGAGCAGTTCTTC. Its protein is CASSQDRTSPYNEQFF.

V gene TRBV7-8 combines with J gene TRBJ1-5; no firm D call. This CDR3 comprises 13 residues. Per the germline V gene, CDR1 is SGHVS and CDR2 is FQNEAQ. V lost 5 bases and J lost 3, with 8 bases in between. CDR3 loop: CASSRVPNQPQHF. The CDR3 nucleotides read TGTGCCAGCAGCAGGGTCCCCAATCAGCCCCAGCATTTT.

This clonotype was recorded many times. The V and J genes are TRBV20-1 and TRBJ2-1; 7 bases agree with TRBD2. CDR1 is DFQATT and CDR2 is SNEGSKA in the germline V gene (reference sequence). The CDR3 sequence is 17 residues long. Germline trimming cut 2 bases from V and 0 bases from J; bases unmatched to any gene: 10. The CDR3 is CSARPATGGGSYNEQFF. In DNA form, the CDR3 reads TGCAGTGCTAGACCCGCGACGGGCGGGGGCTCCTACAATGAGCAGTTCTTC.

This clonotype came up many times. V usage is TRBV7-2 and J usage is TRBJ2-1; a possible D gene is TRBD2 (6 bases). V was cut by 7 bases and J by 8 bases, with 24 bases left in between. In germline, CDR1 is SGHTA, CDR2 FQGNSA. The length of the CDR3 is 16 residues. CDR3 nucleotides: TGTGCCAGCACTCTAGTGGGGGGAGCTCTCGGTCATGAGCAGTTCTTC. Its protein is CASTLVGGALGHEQFF.

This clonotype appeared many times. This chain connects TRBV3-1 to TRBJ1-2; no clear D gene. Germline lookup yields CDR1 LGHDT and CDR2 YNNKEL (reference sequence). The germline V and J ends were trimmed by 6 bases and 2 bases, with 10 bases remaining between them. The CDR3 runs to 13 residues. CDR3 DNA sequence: TGTGCCAGCAGTCCACACGAAAACTATGGCTACACCTTC. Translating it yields CASSPHENYGYTF.

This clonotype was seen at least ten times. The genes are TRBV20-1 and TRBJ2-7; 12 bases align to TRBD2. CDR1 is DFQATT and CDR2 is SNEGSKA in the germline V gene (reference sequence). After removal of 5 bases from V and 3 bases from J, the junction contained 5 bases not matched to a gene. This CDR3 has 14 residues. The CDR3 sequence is CSALTSGRIYEQYF. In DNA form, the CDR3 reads TGCAGTGCTTTAACTAGCGGGAGGATCTACGAGCAGTACTTC.

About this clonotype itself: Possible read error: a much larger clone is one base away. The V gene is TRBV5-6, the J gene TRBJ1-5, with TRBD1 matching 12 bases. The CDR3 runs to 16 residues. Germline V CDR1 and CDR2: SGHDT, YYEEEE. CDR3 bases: TGTGCCAGCTGCTTGGGGACAGGGGGCGGCAATCAGCCCCAGCATTTT. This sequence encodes CASCLGTGGGNQPQHF.

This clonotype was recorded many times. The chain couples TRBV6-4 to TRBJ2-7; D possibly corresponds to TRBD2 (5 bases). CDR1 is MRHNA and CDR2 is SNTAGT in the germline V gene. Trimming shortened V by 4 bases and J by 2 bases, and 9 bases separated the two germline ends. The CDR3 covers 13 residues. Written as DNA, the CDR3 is TGTGCCAGCAGTGCTGGGGAGACCTACGAGCAGTACTTC. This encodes CASSAGETYEQYF.

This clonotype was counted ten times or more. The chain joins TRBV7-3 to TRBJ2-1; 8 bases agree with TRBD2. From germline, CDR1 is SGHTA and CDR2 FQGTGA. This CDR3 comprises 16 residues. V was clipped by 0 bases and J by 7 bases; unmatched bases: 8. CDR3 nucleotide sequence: TGTGCCAGCAGCTTAACCCGCAGCGGGAGTACTAATGAGCAGTTCTTC. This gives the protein CASSLTRSGSTNEQFF.

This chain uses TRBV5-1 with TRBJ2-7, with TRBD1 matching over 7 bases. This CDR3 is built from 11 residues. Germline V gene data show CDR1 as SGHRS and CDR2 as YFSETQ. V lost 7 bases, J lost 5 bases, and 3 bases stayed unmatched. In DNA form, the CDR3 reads TGCGCCAGCCTACAGGGGAACGAGCAGTACTTC. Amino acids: CASLQGNEQYF. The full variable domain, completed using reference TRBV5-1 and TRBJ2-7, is KAGVTQTPRYLIKTRGQQVTLSCSPISGHRSVSWYQQTPGQGLQFLFEYFSETQRNKGNFPGRFSGRQFSNSRSEMNVSTLELGDSALYLCASLQGNEQYFGPGTRLTVT.

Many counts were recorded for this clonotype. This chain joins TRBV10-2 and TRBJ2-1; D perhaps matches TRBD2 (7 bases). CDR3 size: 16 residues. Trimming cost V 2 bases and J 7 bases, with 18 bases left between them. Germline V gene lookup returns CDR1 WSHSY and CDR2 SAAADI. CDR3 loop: CASSERGGGPRNEQFF. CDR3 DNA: TGCGCCAGCAGTGAGAGGGGGGGAGGGCCGCGAAATGAGCAGTTCTTC.

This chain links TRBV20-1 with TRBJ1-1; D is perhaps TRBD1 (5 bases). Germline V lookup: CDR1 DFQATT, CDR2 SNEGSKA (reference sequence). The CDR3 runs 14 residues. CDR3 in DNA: TGCAGCCGATTGTTCCGGGGACCTTACACTGAAGCTTTCTTT. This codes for CSRLFRGPYTEAFF.